Below are 30 T cell receptor beta chains sequenced from a single sample in a study of T cell responses to AZD1222 COVID-19 vaccine. Using immunoSEQ multiplex PCR, the repertoire was profiled, and TCRdb retains in-frame clones only, with some absent. The data show 75,000 to 100,000 clones, 88% seen once. The sample was peripheral blood, taken on day 0 of AZD1222 vaccination. The receptor set was obtained from an adult in good health.

The chain has TRBV5-4 and TRBJ2-7, with 8 positions matching TRBD2. CDR1 and CDR2 from the germline V gene are SGHNT and YYREEE (reference sequence). V gave up 2 bases and J gave up 7 bases; unmatched junction bases: 8. CDR3 size: 14 residues. Here the CDR3 DNA reads TGTGCCAGCAGCTTTTATGCGGGAGGAGGAGAGCAGTACTTC. It specifies CASSFYAGGGEQYF.

The chain recombines TRBV5-1 with TRBJ2-7; 12 bases are a match to TRBD2. The germline gives CDR1 SGHRS, CDR2 YFSETQ. The length of the CDR3 is 16 residues. The V and J ends lost 4 bases and 6 bases, in that order; junction bases with no gene match: 11. The CDR3 reads CASSLIPTSGSSEQYF. CDR3 sequence (DNA): TGCGCCAGCAGCCTGATTCCGACTAGCGGGAGTAGCGAGCAGTACTTC.

This rearrangement joins TRBV23-1 to TRBJ2-7; D call uncertain. TRBV23-1 has ORF status, its function being uncertain. The CDR3 length is 13 residues. Trimming cost V 6 bases and J 3 bases, with 12 bases left between them. The CDR3 nucleotides read TGCGCCAGCAGCGCCGGGCCCAGCTACGAGCAGTACTTC. Amino acids: CASSAGPSYEQYF.

The rearrangement joins TRBV12-3 or TRBV12-4 to TRBJ2-7; D not resolved. Deletions cut 3 bases from V and 2 bases from J, with 5 bases between. This CDR3 region has 12 residues. The CDR3 bases are TGTGCCAGCAGTTTTGCCACCTACGAGCAGTACTTC. Translating gives CASSFATYEQYF.

This clone was recorded once. The chain carries TRBV12-3 or TRBV12-4 and TRBJ1-3; D not certain. Trimming cost V 7 bases and J 3 bases, with 10 bases left between them. This CDR3 region has 13 residues. In DNA, the CDR3 is TGTGCCAGCAAGGATCACGTTGGAAACACCATATATTTT. This gives the protein CASKDHVGNTIYF.

As DNA, the CDR3 is TGTGCCAGCAGCCATCCGGGACAGGGGAGGTCCTACAATGAGCAGTTCTTC. Protein: CASSHPGQGRSYNEQFF. V usage is TRBV6-2 or TRBV6-3 and J usage is TRBJ2-1; TRBD1 aligns across 10 bases. The V gene end was trimmed by 6 bases and the J gene end by 1 base; junction bases not matched to a gene: 9. The CDR3 contains 17 residues. The germline CDR1 and CDR2 sequences are MNHEY and SVGEGT.

The rearrangement uses TRBV15 and TRBJ1-1, with TRBD1 matching over 7 bases. Germline CDR1 is LNHNV and CDR2 is YYDKDF (reference sequence). This CDR3 has 17 residues. V lost 0 bases, J lost 4 bases, and 11 bases stayed unmatched. CDR3 region: CATSRDQAETGSTEAFF. Written as DNA, the CDR3 is TGTGCCACCAGCAGAGACCAGGCTGAGACAGGGAGCACTGAAGCTTTCTTT.

This rearrangement joins TRBV28 to TRBJ1-6; no reliable D call. This CDR3 contains 17 residues. V lost 2 bases to trimming and J lost 3 bases, with 14 bases between them. Per the germline V gene, CDR1 is MDHEN and CDR2 is SYDVKM. For the CDR3, the DNA is TGTGCCAGCAGTTTAGATTTAGGGAGTTTCTATAATTCACCCCTCCACTTT. Encoded protein: CASSLDLGSFYNSPLHF. The full variable domain, its missing parts supplied by reference TRBV28 and TRBJ1-6, is DVKVTQSSRYLVKRTGEKVFLECVQDMDHENMFWYRQDPGLGLRLIYFSYDVKMKEKGDIPEGYSVSREKKERFSLILESASTNQTSMYLCASSLDLGSFYNSPLHFGNGTRLTVT.

This sequence joins TRBV6-5 and TRBJ1-3; D uncertain. This CDR3 comprises 14 residues. CDR1 is MNHEY, CDR2 SVGAGI, per germline. Trimming cost V 6 bases and J 0 bases, with 9 bases left between them. CDR3 sequence: CASRRLDSGNTIYF. The DNA for the CDR3 is TGTGCCAGCAGGCGACTGGACTCTGGAAACACCATATATTTT.

The chain joins TRBV2 to TRBJ2-7; 8 bases align to TRBD1. CDR1 and CDR2 from the germline V gene are SNHLY and FYNNEI. The CDR3 consists of 15 residues. The junction had 12 bases not matched to a gene; V was cut back by 3 bases and J by 8 bases. The CDR3 coding sequence is TGTGCCAGCAGTGACTCAGCCGGGACAGGCCTCAAGCAGTACTTC. Residues: CASSDSAGTGLKQYF.

The chain carries TRBV10-3 and TRBJ1-2; 8 bases match TRBD1. V shed 5 bases, J shed 0 bases, and the junction held 5 bases outside the gene matches. Germline loops: CDR1 ENHRY, CDR2 SYGVKD. The CDR3 is 15 residues long. The CDR3 here is CAISYTGGTNYGYTF. CDR3 DNA: TGTGCCATCAGTTATACAGGGGGAACTAACTATGGCTACACCTTC.

The rearrangement joins TRBV25-1 to TRBJ1-2; D is unclear. Trimming took off 5 bases at V and 8 bases at J, with 9 bases between the two ends. CDR1 and CDR2 from the germline V gene are MGHDK and SYGVNS. CDR3 length equals 11 residues. CDR3 coding DNA: TGTGCCAGCAGTAAAGGTTACGGCTACACCTTC. Translated, it gives CASSKGYGYTF.

This clone is a singleton in its sample. The chain combines TRBV27 with TRBJ2-7; a weak D match, TRBD1 (5 bases). V shed 5 bases and J shed 4 bases, with 12 bases lying between them. Germline assignment: CDR1 MNHEY and CDR2 SMNVEV (reference sequence). CDR3 size: 13 residues. The CDR3 here is CASSQKTDYEQYF. The CDR3 coding sequence is TGTGCCAGCAGTCAGAAGACAGATTACGAGCAGTACTTC.

For this clone: This CDR3 is also generated by other DNA sequences in the sample. V gene TRBV6-1 combines with J gene TRBJ2-7, with 10 bases lining up with TRBD1. The CDR3 totals 15 residues. Germline loops: CDR1 MNHNS, CDR2 SASEGT. J was trimmed by 4 bases and V by 0 bases; bases with no gene match: 3. CDR3 in amino acids: CASSEAGTGVYEQYF. CDR3 nucleotide sequence: TGTGCCAGCAGTGAAGCTGGGACAGGGGTGTACGAGCAGTACTTC.

The chain employs TRBV12-3 or TRBV12-4 and TRBJ2-7; the match to TRBD1 covers 8 bases. V dropped 6 bases and J dropped 2; count of bases not matched to a gene: 3. The CDR3 totals 13 residues. The CDR3 here is CASRADRAYEQYF. The DNA of the CDR3 is TGTGCCAGCAGAGCGGACAGGGCCTACGAGCAGTACTTC.

There are a few counts of this clone. The genes are TRBV20-1 and TRBJ2-1; TRBD2 aligns across 12 bases. The V and J ends lost 3 bases and 7 bases, in that order; junction bases with no gene match: 10. Germline V CDR1 and CDR2: DFQATT, SNEGSKA (reference sequence). This CDR3 region has 16 residues. The CDR3 sequence is CSASLALAGGRNEQFF. The CDR3 DNA is TGCAGTGCTAGTCTAGCGCTAGCGGGAGGGAGGAATGAGCAGTTCTTC.

The chain joins TRBV7-8 to TRBJ2-5; 7 bases align to TRBD2. Germline values: CDR1 SGHVS, CDR2 FQNEAQ. V lost 0 bases and J lost 5; bases outside the gene matches: 9. The CDR3 sequence is 16 residues long. The CDR3 nucleotides read TGTGCCAGCAGCTTAGCCCGGCGGCGGGAGTGGGAGACCCAGTACTTC. Protein product: CASSLARRREWETQYF.

This sequence joins TRBV28 and TRBJ1-1; TRBD1 aligns across 10 bases. Germline CDR1 reads MDHEN; CDR2 reads SYDVKM. The CDR3 contains 16 residues. V shed 5 bases and J 6 bases; nucleotides not matched to a gene: 12. The CDR3 DNA reads as TGTGCCAGCAGTACCTTAACGGGACAGGGGTTGTCTGAAGCTTTCTTT. Translation gives CASSTLTGQGLSEAFF.

The J gene is TRBJ2-5, the V gene TRBV19, with D maybe TRBD2 (5 bases). CDR1 and CDR2 from the germline V gene are LNHDA and SQIVND (reference sequence). The CDR3 has 14 amino acids. Trimming left V 5 bases short and J 0 bases short, with 10 bases between. The CDR3 DNA is TGTGCCAGTAGTTTTCCGGGGTACCAAGAGACCCAGTACTTC. Residues: CASSFPGYQETQYF.

The chain has TRBV5-8 and TRBJ2-7; tentatively, D is TRBD1 or TRBD2 (6 bases each). Trimming took off 2 bases at V and 6 bases at J, with 18 bases between the two ends. The CDR3 is made up of 15 amino acids. CDR1 and CDR2 from the germline V gene are SGHTS and YDEGEE. This CDR3 is CASSLHTGTVGEQYF. The CDR3 nucleotides read TGTGCCAGCAGCTTACATACAGGGACTGTCGGCGAGCAGTACTTC.

The chain is built from TRBV11-3 and TRBJ2-5; perhaps TRBD2 as D (5 bases). V was shortened by 5 bases and J by 2 bases, with 6 bases between the two germline ends. The CDR3 totals 12 residues. Germline-derived CDR1 and CDR2 are SGHNT and YENEEA. DNA of the CDR3: TGTGCCAGCAGCCCGGGGCAAGAGACCCAGTACTTC. Its translation: CASSPGQETQYF.

The CDR3 here is CASSDRLRWGTEAFF. In nucleotides, the CDR3 is TGTGCCAGTAGTGACAGACTGCGGTGGGGCACTGAAGCTTTCTTT. V gene TRBV19 combines with J gene TRBJ1-1, with D possibly matching TRBD1 (5 bases). The length of the CDR3 is 15 residues. Trimming left V 5 bases short and J 4 bases short, with 17 bases between. From germline, CDR1 is LNHDA and CDR2 SQIVND (reference sequence).

This chain connects TRBV7-2 to TRBJ2-3, with D possibly called TRBD1 or TRBD2 (6 bases each). Trimming left V 6 bases short and J 3 bases short, with 13 bases between. The length of the CDR3 is 14 residues. Germline V gene lookup returns CDR1 SGHTA and CDR2 FQGNSA. CDR3 amino acids: CASSSRRGTDTQYF. CDR3 DNA sequence: TGTGCCAGCAGTTCGAGGAGGGGGACAGATACGCAGTATTTT.

The chain carries TRBV6-5 and TRBJ2-2, with 10 bases lining up with TRBD1. Per germline, CDR1 MNHEY and CDR2 SVGAGI. The V gene end was trimmed by 6 bases and the J gene end by 3 bases; junction bases not matched to a gene: 4. CDR3 length equals 15 residues. The CDR3: CASRRTGGDTGELFF. The CDR3 DNA follows: TGTGCCAGCAGACGGACAGGGGGGGACACCGGGGAGCTGTTTTTT.

The chain couples TRBV27 to TRBJ1-5; D is unclear. With 5 bases removed from V and 2 bases from J, the gap between germline ends came to 7 bases. Germline values: CDR1 MNHEY, CDR2 SMNVEV (reference sequence). The CDR3 is made up of 13 amino acids. CDR3 DNA: TGTGCCAGCAGTGGGAGGGGCAATCAGCCCCAGCATTTT. Translated: CASSGRGNQPQHF.

This chain links TRBV10-3 with TRBJ2-3, with TRBD1 matching 10 bases. This CDR3 region has 16 residues. The junction had 5 bases not matched to a gene; V was cut back by 1 base and J by 4 bases. Looked up from germline, CDR1 is ENHRY and CDR2 is SYGVKD. The CDR3 reads CAISELGTGVADTQYF. The CDR3 DNA is TGTGCCATCAGTGAGTTGGGGACAGGGGTTGCAGATACGCAGTATTTT.

This chain connects TRBV3-1 (or the pseudogene TRBV3-2) to TRBJ1-1; D gene uncertain. The CDR3 contains 12 residues. Germline V CDR1 and CDR2: LGHDT, YNNKEL (reference sequence). V was trimmed by 3 bases and J by 5 bases, leaving 7 bases between them. CDR3 nucleotide sequence: TGTGCCAGCAGCCAGGGCCTTACTGAAGCTTTCTTT. Translation gives CASSQGLTEAFF.

Of note for this clone: The junction departs from germline at one end; a sequencing error may be responsible. The chain links TRBV20-1 to TRBJ1-1; 8 bases agree with TRBD1. Germline CDR1 DFQATT, CDR2 SNEGSKA (reference sequence). CDR3 length equals 10 residues. This chain's CDR3 is CSARDRGAFF. Here the CDR3 DNA reads TGCAGTGCCAGAGACAGGGGAGCTTTCTTT.

This clone was seen a few times. V and J are TRBV30 and TRBJ1-3, with D perhaps matching TRBD1 (6 bases). The CDR3 is 14 amino acids. Germline V CDR1 and CDR2: GTSNPN, SVGIG (reference sequence). The V gene lost 0 bases and the J gene lost 4 bases, with 10 bases spanning the gap. The DNA of the CDR3 is TGTGCCTGGAGTGTCTCCGGGGGCGGAAACACCATATATTTT. Translated: CAWSVSGGGNTIYF.

This chain links TRBV5-1 with TRBJ1-3, with TRBD1 as a possible D gene (6 bases). The CDR3 runs 15 residues. The V gene's germline CDR1 is SGHRS and CDR2 YFSETQ. V lost 1 base and J 3 bases, leaving 11 bases between the germline ends. DNA of the CDR3: TGCGCCAGCAGCTTGAGGGGGGCAGGTGGAAACACCATATATTTT. Its translation: CASSLRGAGGNTIYF.